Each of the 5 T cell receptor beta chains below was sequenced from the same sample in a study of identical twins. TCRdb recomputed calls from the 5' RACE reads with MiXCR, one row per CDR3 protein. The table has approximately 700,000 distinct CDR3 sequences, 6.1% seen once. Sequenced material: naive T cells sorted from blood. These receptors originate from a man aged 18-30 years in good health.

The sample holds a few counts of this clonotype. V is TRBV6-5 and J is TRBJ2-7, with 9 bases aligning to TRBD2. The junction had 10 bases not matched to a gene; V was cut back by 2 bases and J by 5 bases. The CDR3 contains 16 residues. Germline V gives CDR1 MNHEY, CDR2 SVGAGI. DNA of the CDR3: TGTGCCAGCAGTTACACAGTCCTAGCGGGAAACGACGAGCAGTACTTC. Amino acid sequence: CASSYTVLAGNDEQYF.

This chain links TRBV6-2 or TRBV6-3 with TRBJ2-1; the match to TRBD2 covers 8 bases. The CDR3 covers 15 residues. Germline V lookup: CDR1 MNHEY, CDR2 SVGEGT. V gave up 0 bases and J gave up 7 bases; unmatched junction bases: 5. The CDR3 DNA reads TGTGCCAGCAGTTACTCTACTAGCGGTTTTAATGAGCAGTTCTTC. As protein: CASSYSTSGFNEQFF.

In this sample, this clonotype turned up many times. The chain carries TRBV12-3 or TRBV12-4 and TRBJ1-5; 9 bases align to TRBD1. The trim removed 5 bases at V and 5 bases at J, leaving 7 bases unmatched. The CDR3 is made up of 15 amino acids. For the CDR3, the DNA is TGTGCCAGCAGTCCCGGGACAGGGAACCATCAGCCCCAGCATTTT. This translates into CASSPGTGNHQPQHF.

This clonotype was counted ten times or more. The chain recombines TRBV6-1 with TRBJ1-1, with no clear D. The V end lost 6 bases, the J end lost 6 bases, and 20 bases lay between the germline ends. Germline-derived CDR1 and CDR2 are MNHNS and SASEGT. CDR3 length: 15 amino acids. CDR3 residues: CASRGIGRGTAEAFF. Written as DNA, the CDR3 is TGTGCCAGCAGAGGAATAGGTCGGGGAACGGCTGAAGCTTTCTTT.

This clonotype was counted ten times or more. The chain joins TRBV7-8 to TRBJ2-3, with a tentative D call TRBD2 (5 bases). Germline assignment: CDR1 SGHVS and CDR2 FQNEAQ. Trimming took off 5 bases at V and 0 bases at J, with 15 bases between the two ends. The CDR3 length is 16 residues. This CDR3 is CASSLSSATSTDTQYF. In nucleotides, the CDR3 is TGTGCCAGCAGCCTTAGTAGCGCAACTAGCACAGATACGCAGTATTTT.